This T cell receptor beta chain is from a study of post-analysis software for immune sequencing data. The wider study: The cohort encompassed relapsing-remitting, secondary progressive and progressive-relapsing multiple sclerosis disease courses. Overall study findings and caveats: There were roughly five TRBV segments more frequent in patients than controls, and TRBV5-6, TRBV5-1 and TRBV20-1 were among them. Multiple sclerosis patients had significantly lower normalized Chao1 diversity than controls.

Concerning this clonotype: Antigen unknown.

Germline V gene sequence: CDR1 SGHRS, CDR2 YFSETQ. The CDR3 has 15 residues. Losses at the gene ends were 3 bases for V and 5 bases for J; bases not matched to a gene: 8. TCR beta libraries were prepared from cDNA with unique molecular identifiers. From roughly 1 to 10 million T cells, roughly 0.5 million cDNA molecules were obtained. TCRdb analysed the PCR reads with MiXCR anew, one entry per CDR3 protein. The sample has fewer than 550,000 distinct CDR3 sequences, around a third seen once. The chain carries TRBV5-1 and TRBJ2-1, with 7 bases matching TRBD1. Specimen: blood. This receptor was taken from a girl aged 2-17 years with multiple sclerosis. The CDR3 bases are TGCGCCAGCAGCTCGGAATCAGGGGGACACAATGAGCAGTTCTTC. This encodes CASSSESGGHNEQFF.